This T cell receptor beta chain is drawn from a study of T cell repertoires in cytomegalovirus infection. Whole-study context: Alongside well-studied HLA-B-restricted CMV epitopes, recently identified HLA-C-restricted CMV epitopes were also used.

A note on this clonotype: Its antigen remains unidentified. A junction end diverges from the germline sequence, so it may reflect a read error.

TCRdb processed the reads anew with MiXCR; each CDR3 protein has one entry. This table has some 940,000 distinct CDR3 sequences, under 40% appearing once. Germline CDR1 SEHNR, CDR2 FQNEAQ (reference sequence). The length of the CDR3 is 16 residues. V gene TRBV7-9 combines with J gene TRBJ2-2; TRBD1 or TRBD2 may be the D gene (7 bases each). The origin of this receptor is a human donor in good health (CMV status not recorded). Some clones in this sample may be carry-over from other donors' samples. The sequenced sample was cultured CD8+ T cells from PBMCs, obtained from culture after CMV antigen stimulation. CDR3 protein: CTSSPRQGGYTGELFF. Written as DNA, the CDR3 is TGTACCAGCAGCCCGAGACAGGGAGGGTACACCGGGGAGCTGTTTTTT.